The table lists the clone carrying this T cell receptor (beta chain) with a few counts. It may be a read error: a sequence one base away is much more abundant. TCRdb itself ran the 5' RACE reads through MiXCR, one entry per CDR3 protein. Of about 8,600 distinct CDR3 sequences listed, around 16% were seen once; the top ten hold roughly 3.6%. There are 14 residues in the CDR3. CDR1 is SQVTM and CDR2 is ANQGSEA in the germline V gene. This receptor was obtained from a female donor with breast cancer. The chain couples TRBV29-1 to TRBJ2-1, with 10 bases aligning to TRBD2. What was sequenced was memory CD4+ T cells sorted from blood. The subset is: memory CD4+ T cells, CD4+CD45RO+CD25-. The CDR3 sequence: CSVEELAGVNEQCF. CDR3 in DNA: TGCAGCGTTGAAGAGCTAGCGGGAGTCAATGAGCAGTGCTTC.